This TCR beta chain was found in a study of blood T cell repertoires in COVID-19. Study context: The United States, Italy and Spain were the sources of the acute and convalescent COVID-19 samples. Nucleic acid was either cDNA or gDNA, and it came from T cells, B-cell-depleted T cells, or PBMCs.

Original methodology: Scientists estimated how many nucleated cells there were by amplifying reference gene primers. Repertoires were generated with immunoSEQ multiplex PCR, while TCRdb's copy carries only in-frame clones and drops some. V and J calls and clone size are given by that table; D and trimming were obtained from the DNA. The table includes tens of thousands of clones, approximately 76% detected once. V shed 0 bases and J 1 base; nucleotides not matched to a gene: 8. Germline lookup yields CDR1 MGHRA and CDR2 YSYEKL. The CDR3 runs 18 residues. The gene calls are TRBV4-1 and TRBJ1-5; 8 bases are a match to TRBD1. This TCR came from a man aged 70 or older with active or convalescent COVID-19. The sequencing sample was made of peripheral blood. CDR3 sequence (DNA): TGCGCCAGCAGCCAAGAGGAAGGGACAGGACTCAGCAATCAGCCCCAGCATTTT. Protein sequence: CASSQEEGTGLSNQPQHF.